One T cell receptor (beta chain) is described in this entry. This sample is drawn from a study of cytomegalovirus exposure and HLA in healthy donors. Sequencing used immunoSEQ multiplex PCR; TCRdb keeps in-frame clones, though not all of them. In the table there are some 130,000 clones, roughly 89% of which are singletons. The CDR3 spans 15 residues. Trimming removed 1 base at V and 4 bases at J, with 14 bases between. Germline V gene lookup returns CDR1 SGHDT and CDR2 YYEEEE. The source of this sequence is a woman younger than 30 in good health and CMV-seronegative. V gene TRBV5-6 combines with J gene TRBJ2-5, with D hard to call. The sample comprised PBMCs. DNA of the CDR3: TGTGCCAGCAGCTTGTGGGTACGACGCGGAGAGACCCAGTACTTC. This codes for CASSLWVRRGETQYF.